The 17 T cell receptor beta chains reported below all come from one sample, sequenced in a study of cytotoxic CD8 clonotypes in ibrutinib-treated CLL. Measured with immunoSEQ multiplex PCR; TCRdb has only the in-frame clones, and not every one. The sample holds about 120,000 clones, 55% to 75% seen once. This sample comprised PBMCs, obtained after 24 months of ibrutinib treatment. The receptor set was obtained from a human donor with chronic lymphocytic leukemia.

The V and J genes are TRBV2 and TRBJ2-1; possible D gene TRBD2, 6 bases. CDR3 length equals 15 residues. V lost 3 bases, J lost 5 bases, and 14 bases lay in between. CDR1 is SNHLY and CDR2 is FYNNEI in the germline V gene. CDR3 DNA sequence: TGTGCCAGCAGTGAGGGTACTAGCCTTAACAATGAGCAGTTCTTC. Protein sequence: CASSEGTSLNNEQFF. Looking up the rest from reference TRBV2 and TRBJ2-1 gives the full variable domain: EPEVTQTPSHQVTQMGQEVILRCVPISNHLYFYWYRQILGQKVEFLVSFYNNEISEKSEIFDDQFSVERPDGSNFTLKIRSTKLEDSAMYFCASSEGTSLNNEQFFGPGTRLTVL.

This clone turned up a few times. For the CDR3, the DNA is TGCGCCAGCAGCCAAAGGACAAGTGGCTACACCTTC. Protein: CASSQRTSGYTF. J is TRBJ1-2 and V is TRBV5-1; D is possibly TRBD1 (5 bases). The CDR3 is made up of 12 amino acids. V was cut by 4 bases and J by 7 bases, with 11 bases left in between. Germline V gene sequence: CDR1 SGHRS, CDR2 YFSETQ.

The chain links TRBV27 to TRBJ2-5; D gene ambiguous. Per germline, CDR1 MNHEY and CDR2 SMNVEV (reference sequence). The CDR3 contains 13 residues. V shed 5 bases and J shed 4 bases, with 11 bases lying between them. The chain's CDR3 is CASSPGNGETQYF. The CDR3, as DNA: TGTGCCAGCAGTCCGGGCAATGGAGAGACCCAGTACTTC.

The V gene is TRBV5-1, the J gene TRBJ1-1; 7 bases map to TRBD1. Trimming took 4 bases from V and 2 from J; bases not matched to a gene: 5. Germline V gives CDR1 SGHRS, CDR2 YFSETQ. The length of the CDR3 is 14 residues. The CDR3 DNA is TGCGCCAGCAGCGGGACAGTAATTAACACTGAAGCTTTCTTT. Residues: CASSGTVINTEAFF.

The V and J genes are TRBV9 and TRBJ1-1, with unresolved D. The CDR3 totals 15 residues. Trimming shortened V by 0 bases and J by 8 bases, and 17 bases separated the two germline ends. The V gene's germline CDR1 is SGDLS and CDR2 YYNGEE. CDR3 DNA: TGTGCCAGCAGCGTAGGGCGGTACAGCGACGCAGAAGCTTTCTTT. Translated: CASSVGRYSDAEAFF.

Note on this clone: A junction end diverges from the germline sequence, so it may reflect a read error. The J gene is TRBJ1-1, the V gene TRBV5-6; 8 nucleotides line up with TRBD1. Germline assignment: CDR1 SGHDT and CDR2 YYEEEE. The CDR3 loop spans 14 amino acids. The CDR3 spells CASSPRQGNPEAFF. The CDR3, as DNA: TGTGCCAGCAGCCCTCGACAGGGGAACCCTGAAGCTTTCTTT.

The rearrangement uses TRBV15 and TRBJ2-7; a weak D match, TRBD2 (6 bases). Trimming removed 1 base at V and 2 bases at J, with 9 bases between. Germline CDR1 is LNHNV and CDR2 is YYDKDF (reference sequence). CDR3 length: 14 residues. The DNA of the CDR3 is TGTGCCACCAGCAGAGTGGCTAGCGCCTACGAGCAGTACTTC. Its protein product is CATSRVASAYEQYF.

V and J are TRBV30 and TRBJ1-2; the match to TRBD1 covers 7 bases. This CDR3 is 13 amino acids long. Unmatched junction bases numbered 10, after V lost 1 base and J lost 11 bases. Germline V gives CDR1 GTSNPN, CDR2 SVGIG (reference sequence). The CDR3 DNA follows: TGTGCCTGGAGTGGATCCCAGGGGGTCCGATACACCTTC. It yields the protein CAWSGSQGVRYTF.

The chain has TRBV5-1 and TRBJ1-1; D perhaps matches TRBD1 (6 bases). This CDR3 is built from 14 residues. V was pared by 4 bases and J by 2 bases, with 12 bases between. Germline V CDR1 and CDR2: SGHRS, YFSETQ. The CDR3: CASSQTGTNTEAFF. The CDR3 DNA reads as TGCGCCAGCAGCCAAACAGGGACAAACACTGAAGCTTTCTTT.

The chain links TRBV19 to TRBJ1-5; D call uncertain. This CDR3 is 12 amino acids long. The germline gives CDR1 LNHDA, CDR2 SQIVND (reference sequence). V gave up 7 bases and J gave up 4 bases, with 8 bases separating them. CDR3 protein: CASNAPNQPQHF. Here the CDR3 DNA reads TGTGCCAGTAACGCACCGAATCAGCCCCAGCATTTT.

With regard to this clone: Other DNA sequences within the sample encode an identical CDR3. The chain joins TRBV11-2 to TRBJ2-1; possibly TRBD1 for D (6 bases). Germline V lookup: CDR1 SGHAT, CDR2 FQNNGV. Trimming left V 5 bases short and J 6 bases short, with 17 bases between. The CDR3 length is 15 residues. CDR3 loop: CASSNPGLGGNEQFF. As DNA, the CDR3 is TGTGCCAGCAGCAACCCGGGATTAGGGGGCAATGAGCAGTTCTTC.

V usage is TRBV7-9 and J usage is TRBJ1-1, with unresolved D. The CDR3 runs 14 residues. Germline CDR1 and CDR2: SEHNR and FQNEAQ (reference sequence). V shed 4 bases and J shed 2 bases, with 11 bases lying between them. Written as DNA, the CDR3 is TGTGCCAGCAGCTCCTTGATAGGTAACACTGAAGCTTTCTTT. Its protein product is CASSSLIGNTEAFF.

Only one count was recorded for this clone. This chain connects TRBV9 to TRBJ1-4, with D hard to call. Germline V gene data show CDR1 as SGDLS and CDR2 as YYNGEE. This CDR3 has 16 amino acids. The ends were cut back, 4 bases at V and 10 bases at J, with 23 bases in the middle. CDR3 in amino acids: CASSPSREPLPGKLFF. The CDR3 DNA reads as TGTGCCAGCAGCCCCTCCCGGGAACCCCTCCCAGGAAAACTGTTTTTT.

The chain joins TRBV28 to TRBJ1-2; 7 nucleotides agree with TRBD1. The CDR3 has 16 amino acids. V shed 5 bases, J shed 8 bases, and the junction held 17 bases outside the gene matches. The germline V gene has CDR1 MDHEN and CDR2 SYDVKM. The CDR3, as DNA: TGTGCCAGCAGTCAACTCACGGGACAGTCTTCGTTGGGCTACACCTTC. The encoded protein is CASSQLTGQSSLGYTF.

The rearrangement uses TRBV19 and TRBJ1-5; D remains ambiguous. This CDR3 has 14 amino acids. Germline CDR1 reads LNHDA; CDR2 reads SQIVND (reference sequence). Trimming removed 7 bases from V and 6 bases from J, with 16 bases in between. Here the CDR3 reads CASKGAGDGQPQHF. In nucleotides, the CDR3 is TGTGCCAGTAAAGGAGCGGGAGACGGTCAGCCCCAGCATTTT.

This clone was detected once. The gene calls are TRBV7-3 and TRBJ1-2, with D perhaps matching TRBD1 (6 bases). Trimming stripped 5 bases from V and 7 bases from J, with 17 bases between. This CDR3 is built from 14 residues. Germline loops: CDR1 SGHTA, CDR2 FQGTGA. CDR3 protein: CASSPGQRYVGYTF. CDR3 DNA sequence: TGTGCCAGCAGCCCCGGACAGCGTTATGTTGGCTACACCTTC.

This chain's CDR3 is CASSVASGVRYEQYF. The CDR3 DNA sequence: TGTGCCAGCAGCGTAGCTTCGGGGGTTAGGTACGAGCAGTACTTC. The chain couples TRBV9 to TRBJ2-7, with D maybe TRBD2 (6 bases). V lost 0 bases to trimming and J lost 4 bases, with 14 bases between them. There are 15 residues in the CDR3. Germline CDR1 and CDR2: SGDLS and YYNGEE.